This is a list of T cell receptor beta chains from one sample in a study of cytomegalovirus exposure and HLA in healthy donors. Sequencing was performed with immunoSEQ multiplex PCR; in TCRdb, only in-frame clones are kept and a portion is missing. Of about 160,000 clones in the sample, 70% to 90% were seen once. Input material: PBMCs. Receptors originate from a man between 18 and 35 years old in good health and CMV-seropositive. Each CDR3 is given with its conserved first and last residue. A D gene is named only where the DNA matches it firmly. Rows may omit the clone size; those that give it use once, few, many or a size class.

>TRBV5-6|.|.|TRBJ2-1
TGTGCCAGCAGCTTGCCCCAGGGCTATGAGCAGTTCTTC
CASSLPQGYEQFF
>TRBV15|.|.|TRBJ1-3
TGTGCCACCAGCAGGACAGGAGCCTCTGGAAACACCATATATTTT
CATSRTGASGNTIYF
>TRBV11-2|.|.|TRBJ2-7
TGTGCCAGCAGCTTTAGCGTATCCTACGAGCAGTACTTC
CASSFSVSYEQYF
>TRBV19|.|TRBD1|TRBJ2-7
TGTGCCAGTAGTAGAGGGACAGGGGGCCCCTACGAGCAGTACTTC
CASSRGTGGPYEQYF
>TRBV11-3|.|.|TRBJ2-7
TGTGCCAGCAGCTTAACTGGGCGCGAGCAGTACTTC
CASSLTGREQYF
>TRBV5-1|.|TRBD1|TRBJ2-2
TGCGCCAGCAGCGACCCGGGACAGGGAGACACCGGGGAGCTGTTTTTT
CASSDPGQGDTGELFF
>TRBV7-2|.|TRBD1|TRBJ1-2
TGTGCCAGCAGCTTCACGGACAGGGCGGGTAGGGCGGGCTACACCTTC
CASSFTDRAGRAGYTF
>TRBV13|few|TRBD1|TRBJ1-1
TGTGCCAGCAGCTTAGAGGGGGCATCCGACACTGAAGCTTTCTTT
CASSLEGASDTEAFF
>TRBV29-1|.|TRBD1|TRBJ1-2
TGCAGCGTGGACAGGGGGTTCAGGGCCTATGGCTACACCTTC
CSVDRGFRAYGYTF
>TRBV9|.|TRBD1|TRBJ2-3
TGTGCCAGCAGCGACCGTTCGGGACAGGTCACAGATACGCAGTATTTT
CASSDRSGQVTDTQYF